These T cell receptor beta chains were read from a single sample in a study of T cells after yellow fever vaccination. TCRdb reprocessed the 5' RACE reads via MiXCR and lists one record per CDR3 protein. The sample has roughly 330,000 distinct CDR3 sequences, roughly 7% seen once. The sample was PBMCs, taken more than 35 days after the first yellow fever vaccination. The receptors shown here come from a man aged 18 to 29 who received the YFV17D yellow fever vaccine. CDR3s include the opening cysteine and the closing phenylalanine or tryptophan. Fields, in order: V gene, D gene, clone size, J gene, CDR3 DNA, CDR3 protein. D genes are given only for firm matches. Clone size, where shown, is once, few, many, or a class for clones that have expanded.

v_call: TRBV7-2; d_call: .; clone_size: .; j_call: TRBJ2-2; cdr3_nt: TGTGCCAGCAGCTTCGATTGGAGGGAGCTGTTTTTT; cdr3_aa: CASSFDWRELFF
v_call: TRBV12-3/TRBV12-4; d_call: TRBD1; clone_size: many; j_call: TRBJ2-7; cdr3_nt: TGTGCCAGTAGAAACACAGGGGGCCGGGAGCAGTACTTC; cdr3_aa: CASRNTGGREQYF
v_call: TRBV9; d_call: TRBD1; clone_size: few; j_call: TRBJ2-1; cdr3_nt: TGTGCCAGCAGCCCCGGACAGGGGAGGTACAATGAGCAGTTCTTC; cdr3_aa: CASSPGQGRYNEQFF
v_call: TRBV20-1; d_call: .; clone_size: .; j_call: TRBJ1-6; cdr3_nt: TGCAGTGCTAGAGCCCCGGCCACCCATCCCCTCCACTTT; cdr3_aa: CSARAPATHPLHF
v_call: TRBV20-1; d_call: TRBD2; clone_size: many; j_call: TRBJ2-3; cdr3_nt: TGCAGTGCTAGAGATGGGAGGCGGGGGGTTGCAGATACGCAGTATTTT; cdr3_aa: CSARDGRRGVADTQYF
v_call: TRBV29-1; d_call: .; clone_size: few; j_call: TRBJ2-1; cdr3_nt: TGCAGCGTTGAACCCCCGGCGGGTTACTCCTACAATGAGCAGTTCTTC; cdr3_aa: CSVEPPAGYSYNEQFF
v_call: TRBV5-6; d_call: .; clone_size: few; j_call: TRBJ2-7; cdr3_nt: TGTGCCAGCAGCGGGGGCCCCGGAAAGCAGTACTTC; cdr3_aa: CASSGGPGKQYF
v_call: TRBV28; d_call: .; clone_size: .; j_call: TRBJ2-3; cdr3_nt: TGTGCCAGCAGTTTTATGGCAGGAAGGAACACAGATACGCAGTATTTT; cdr3_aa: CASSFMAGRNTDTQYF
v_call: TRBV2; d_call: TRBD2; clone_size: many; j_call: TRBJ2-5; cdr3_nt: TGTGCCAGCAGGCCTAGCGGGGGGGAAATTGAAGAGACCCAGTACTTC; cdr3_aa: CASRPSGGEIEETQYF
v_call: TRBV6-2/TRBV6-3; d_call: .; clone_size: .; j_call: TRBJ2-5; cdr3_nt: TGTGCCGCAGGAGGAGGGGGAGAGACCCAGTACTTC; cdr3_aa: CAAGGGGETQYF
v_call: TRBV6-2/TRBV6-3; d_call: TRBD1; clone_size: few; j_call: TRBJ1-1; cdr3_nt: TGTGCCAGCGGGCCGACAGGGGTGAACACTGAAGCTTTCTTT; cdr3_aa: CASGPTGVNTEAFF
v_call: TRBV7-2; d_call: .; clone_size: few; j_call: TRBJ2-1; cdr3_nt: TGTGCCGGAGGTAATCCCAATGGTGAGCAGTTCTTC; cdr3_aa: CAGGNPNGEQFF
v_call: TRBV7-2; d_call: .; clone_size: few; j_call: TRBJ2-5; cdr3_nt: TGTGCCAGCAGCTCGTTTGAGGAAGGGACCCAGTACTTC; cdr3_aa: CASSSFEEGTQYF
v_call: TRBV28; d_call: TRBD2; clone_size: many; j_call: TRBJ2-7; cdr3_nt: TGTGCCAGCAGTTTAGTGGGGAGGGGACTCGAGCAGTACTTC; cdr3_aa: CASSLVGRGLEQYF
v_call: TRBV7-2; d_call: TRBD1; clone_size: .; j_call: TRBJ1-5; cdr3_nt: TGTGCCAGCAGCTTAGACAGGGGGGGGTACAATCAGCCCCAGCATTTT; cdr3_aa: CASSLDRGGYNQPQHF
v_call: TRBV6-1; d_call: .; clone_size: .; j_call: TRBJ2-5; cdr3_nt: TGTGCCAGCAGTAAAAGGCTCCTTCGTCCGGGTACCCAGTACTTC; cdr3_aa: CASSKRLLRPGTQYF
v_call: TRBV18; d_call: TRBD2; clone_size: many; j_call: TRBJ2-1; cdr3_nt: TGTGCCAGCTCACCACAGCGGGGGGATGACAATGAGCAGTTCTTC; cdr3_aa: CASSPQRGDDNEQFF
v_call: TRBV7-2; d_call: TRBD2; clone_size: .; j_call: TRBJ2-5; cdr3_nt: TGTGCCAGCAGTGGACTAGCGGGGGTGTCGACCCAGTACTTC; cdr3_aa: CASSGLAGVSTQYF
v_call: TRBV30; d_call: .; clone_size: .; j_call: TRBJ2-2; cdr3_nt: TGTGCCTGGAGTGTGTACAGTAACACCGGGGAGCTGTTTTTT; cdr3_aa: CAWSVYSNTGELFF
v_call: TRBV20-1; d_call: .; clone_size: .; j_call: TRBJ2-1; cdr3_nt: TGCAGTGCCCAAGATCTCGGGCCCTCCTACAATGAGCAGTTCTTC; cdr3_aa: CSAQDLGPSYNEQFF
v_call: TRBV29-1; d_call: TRBD2; clone_size: few; j_call: TRBJ2-1; cdr3_nt: TGCAGCGTTGTTCGTGGACTAGCGGGCCACAATGAGCAGTTCTTC; cdr3_aa: CSVVRGLAGHNEQFF
v_call: TRBV6-5; d_call: .; clone_size: .; j_call: TRBJ2-2; cdr3_nt: TGTGCCAGCAGTTACTATCCTAACACCGGGGAGCTGTTTTTT; cdr3_aa: CASSYYPNTGELFF
v_call: TRBV7-2; d_call: TRBD2; clone_size: .; j_call: TRBJ2-2; cdr3_nt: TGTGCCAGCAGCGCCGGGACTAAGACCGCCACCGGGGAGCTGTTTTTT; cdr3_aa: CASSAGTKTATGELFF
v_call: TRBV6-5; d_call: TRBD2; clone_size: few; j_call: TRBJ2-2; cdr3_nt: TGTGCCAGCAGTTCACTAGCGGATCTTCTCCGGGAGCTGTTTTTT; cdr3_aa: CASSSLADLLRELFF
v_call: TRBV15; d_call: .; clone_size: .; j_call: TRBJ2-3; cdr3_nt: TGTGCCACCAGCAGAGCGGTAGATACGCAGTATTTT; cdr3_aa: CATSRAVDTQYF
v_call: TRBV5-4; d_call: TRBD2; clone_size: few; j_call: TRBJ2-3; cdr3_nt: TGTGCCAGCAGCTTCCTGCTAATAGCGGGGGGAAGCACAGATACGCAGTATTTT; cdr3_aa: CASSFLLIAGGSTDTQYF
v_call: TRBV4-1; d_call: .; clone_size: .; j_call: TRBJ1-2; cdr3_nt: TGCGCCAGCAGCCAACTTGACGGGAGTTATGGCTACACCTTC; cdr3_aa: CASSQLDGSYGYTF
v_call: TRBV18; d_call: .; clone_size: few; j_call: TRBJ2-1; cdr3_nt: TGTGCCACTATACTACAGGGATTCGTGGGGAATGAGCAGTTCTTC; cdr3_aa: CATILQGFVGNEQFF
v_call: TRBV5-1; d_call: .; clone_size: few; j_call: TRBJ2-5; cdr3_nt: TGCGCCAGCAGCCCGCGGGCCGCCCAAGAGACCCAGTACTTC; cdr3_aa: CASSPRAAQETQYF
v_call: TRBV19; d_call: .; clone_size: few; j_call: TRBJ2-5; cdr3_nt: TGTGCCAGTAGAACCAACGGCCGTGCAGAGACCCAGTACTTC; cdr3_aa: CASRTNGRAETQYF
v_call: TRBV7-2; d_call: TRBD1; clone_size: many; j_call: TRBJ1-1; cdr3_nt: TGTGCCAGCAGTCAGTTAGGACAGGGTGGAGCTGAAGCTTTCTTT; cdr3_aa: CASSQLGQGGAEAFF
v_call: TRBV6-1; d_call: TRBD2; clone_size: few; j_call: TRBJ2-2; cdr3_nt: TGTGCCAGCAGGCCTAGCGGTGTGGGCACCGGGGAGCTGTTTTTT; cdr3_aa: CASRPSGVGTGELFF
v_call: TRBV6-5; d_call: .; clone_size: .; j_call: TRBJ1-3; cdr3_nt: TGTGCCAGCAGTTACTCTCCGGGAGGCCTCTCCGGAAACACCATATATTTT; cdr3_aa: CASSYSPGGLSGNTIYF
v_call: TRBV6-1; d_call: TRBD1; clone_size: few; j_call: TRBJ2-2; cdr3_nt: TGTGCCAGCAGCACCTCGGGACAGGGGGTTGGCGGGGAGCTGTTTTTT; cdr3_aa: CASSTSGQGVGGELFF
v_call: TRBV6-2/TRBV6-3; d_call: TRBD2; clone_size: few; j_call: TRBJ2-5; cdr3_nt: TGTGCCAGCAGTTATAACCTAGCGGGGGATTGGGCCCAGTACTTC; cdr3_aa: CASSYNLAGDWAQYF
v_call: TRBV5-1; d_call: TRBD1; clone_size: few; j_call: TRBJ1-6; cdr3_nt: TGCGCCAGCAGCTTGTCCGGACAGGGCAATTCACCCCTCCACTTT; cdr3_aa: CASSLSGQGNSPLHF
v_call: TRBV5-1; d_call: .; clone_size: few; j_call: TRBJ2-5; cdr3_nt: TGCGCCAGCAGCTTGGGACAGCGCCAAGAGACCCAGTACTTC; cdr3_aa: CASSLGQRQETQYF
v_call: TRBV12-5; d_call: .; clone_size: few; j_call: TRBJ1-1; cdr3_nt: TGTGCTAGTGGTTTGGAAGAGGGGACTGAAGCTTTCTTT; cdr3_aa: CASGLEEGTEAFF
v_call: TRBV5-1; d_call: TRBD2; clone_size: many; j_call: TRBJ2-1; cdr3_nt: TGCGCCAGCAGCGGGACCGCTAGCGGGCCGCTCCTTTCCTTGCAGTTCTTC; cdr3_aa: CASSGTASGPLLSLQFF
v_call: TRBV20-1; d_call: .; clone_size: .; j_call: TRBJ2-6; cdr3_nt: TGCAGTGCTCTGGGTAACTCTGGGGCCAACGTCCTGACTTTC; cdr3_aa: CSALGNSGANVLTF